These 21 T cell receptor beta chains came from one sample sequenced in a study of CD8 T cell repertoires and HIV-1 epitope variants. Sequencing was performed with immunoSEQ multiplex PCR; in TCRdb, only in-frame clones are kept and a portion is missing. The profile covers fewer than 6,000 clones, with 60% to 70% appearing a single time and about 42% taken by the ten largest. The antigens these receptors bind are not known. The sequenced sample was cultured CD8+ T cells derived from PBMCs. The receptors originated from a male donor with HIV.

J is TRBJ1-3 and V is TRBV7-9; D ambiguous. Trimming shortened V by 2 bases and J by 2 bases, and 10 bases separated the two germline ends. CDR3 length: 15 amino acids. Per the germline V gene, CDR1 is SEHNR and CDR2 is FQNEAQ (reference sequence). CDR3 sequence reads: CASSLPVGTGNTIYF. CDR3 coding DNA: TGTGCCAGCAGCTTACCGGTGGGGACTGGAAACACCATATATTTT. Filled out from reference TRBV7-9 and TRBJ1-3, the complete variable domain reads DTGVSQNPRHKITKRGQNVTFRCDPISEHNRLYWYRQTLGQGPEFLTYFQNEAQLEKSRLLSDRFSAERPKGSFSTLEIQRTEQGDSAMYLCASSLPVGTGNTIYFGEGSWLTVV.

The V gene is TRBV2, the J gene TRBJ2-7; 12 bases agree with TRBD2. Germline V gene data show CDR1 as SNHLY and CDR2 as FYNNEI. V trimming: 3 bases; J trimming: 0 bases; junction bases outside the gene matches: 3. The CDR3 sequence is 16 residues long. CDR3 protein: CASSELAGGSSYEQYF. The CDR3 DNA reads TGTGCCAGCAGTGAGCTAGCGGGAGGGAGCTCCTACGAGCAGTACTTC.

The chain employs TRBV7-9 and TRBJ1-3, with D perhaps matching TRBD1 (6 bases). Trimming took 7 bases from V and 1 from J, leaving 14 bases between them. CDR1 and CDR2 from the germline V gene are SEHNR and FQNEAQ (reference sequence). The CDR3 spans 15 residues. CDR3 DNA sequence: TGTGCCAGCATCAAAGGGGGGGCGTCTGGAAACACCATATATTTT. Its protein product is CASIKGGASGNTIYF.

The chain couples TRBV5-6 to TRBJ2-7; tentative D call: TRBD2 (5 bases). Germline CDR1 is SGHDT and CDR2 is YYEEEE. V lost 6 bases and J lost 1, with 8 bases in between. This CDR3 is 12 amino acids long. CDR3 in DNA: TGTGCCAGCAATACGGGATCCTACGAGCAGTACTTC. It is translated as CASNTGSYEQYF.

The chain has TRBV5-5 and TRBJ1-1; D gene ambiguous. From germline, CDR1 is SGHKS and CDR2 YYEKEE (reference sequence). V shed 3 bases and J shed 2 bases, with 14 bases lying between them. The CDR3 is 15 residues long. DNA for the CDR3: TGTGCCAGCAGCTCTCTATCACAAGTAAACACTGAAGCTTTCTTT. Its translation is CASSSLSQVNTEAFF.

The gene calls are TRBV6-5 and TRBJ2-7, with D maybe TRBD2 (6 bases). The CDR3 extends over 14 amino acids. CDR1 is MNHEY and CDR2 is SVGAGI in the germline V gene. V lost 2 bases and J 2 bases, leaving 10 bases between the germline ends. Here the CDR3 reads CASSYDRRAYEQYF. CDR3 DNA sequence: TGTGCCAGCAGTTACGATCGGAGGGCCTACGAGCAGTACTTC.

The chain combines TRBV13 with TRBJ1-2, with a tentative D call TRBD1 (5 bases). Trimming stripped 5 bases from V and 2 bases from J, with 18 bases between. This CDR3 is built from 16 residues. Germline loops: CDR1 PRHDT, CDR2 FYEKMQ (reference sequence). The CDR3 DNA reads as TGTGCCAGCAGCCAGGTACGGCAGGGACTAAACTATGGCTACACCTTC. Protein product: CASSQVRQGLNYGYTF.

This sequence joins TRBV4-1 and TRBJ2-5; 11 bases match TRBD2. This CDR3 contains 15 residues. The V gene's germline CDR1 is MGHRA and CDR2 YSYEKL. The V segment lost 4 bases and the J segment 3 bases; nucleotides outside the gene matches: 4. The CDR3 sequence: CASSPTSGAKETQYF. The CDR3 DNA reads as TGCGCCAGCAGCCCGACTAGCGGGGCCAAAGAGACCCAGTACTTC.

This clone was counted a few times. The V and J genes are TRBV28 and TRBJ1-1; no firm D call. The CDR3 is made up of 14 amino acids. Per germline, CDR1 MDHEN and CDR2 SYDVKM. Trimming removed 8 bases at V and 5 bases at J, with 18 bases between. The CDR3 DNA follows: TGTGCCAGCGGTGGGGAGTGGGCAGGAACTGAAGCTTTCTTT. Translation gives CASGGEWAGTEAFF.

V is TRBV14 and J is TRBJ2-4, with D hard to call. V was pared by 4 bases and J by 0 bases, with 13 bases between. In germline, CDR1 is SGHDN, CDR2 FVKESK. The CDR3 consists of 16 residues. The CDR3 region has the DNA TGTGCCAGCAGCCCGGCCGTTGAACTAGCCAAAAACATTCAGTACTTC. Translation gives CASSPAVELAKNIQYF.

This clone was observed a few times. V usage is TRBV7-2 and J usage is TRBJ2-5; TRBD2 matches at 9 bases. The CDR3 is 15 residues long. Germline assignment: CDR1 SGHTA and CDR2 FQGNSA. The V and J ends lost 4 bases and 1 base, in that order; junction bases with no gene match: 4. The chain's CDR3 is CASSSGGGVQETQYF. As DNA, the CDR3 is TGTGCCAGCAGCTCCGGCGGGGGGGTCCAAGAGACCCAGTACTTC.

CDR3 coding DNA: TGTGCCACCAGCAGAGGTCAAACAGGGGTTTCACCCCTCCACTTT. The encoded protein is CATSRGQTGVSPLHF. The rearrangement joins TRBV15 to TRBJ1-6; 7 bases map to TRBD1. Per the germline V gene, CDR1 is LNHNV and CDR2 is YYDKDF (reference sequence). V trimming: 1 base; J trimming: 9 bases; junction bases outside the gene matches: 6. The CDR3 runs 15 residues.

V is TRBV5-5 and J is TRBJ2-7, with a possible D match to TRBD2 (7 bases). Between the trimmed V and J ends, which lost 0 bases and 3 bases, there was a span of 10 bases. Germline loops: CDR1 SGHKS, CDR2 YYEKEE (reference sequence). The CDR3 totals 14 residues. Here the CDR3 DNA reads TGTGCCAGCAGCTTGGGCGGGGGACACTACGAGCAGTACTTC. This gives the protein CASSLGGGHYEQYF.

Written as DNA, the CDR3 is TGTGCCAGCAGTGGAGACACAGATACGCAGTATTTT. Translation: CASSGDTDTQYF. The chain is built from TRBV6-5 and TRBJ2-3; D unresolved. The CDR3 totals 12 residues. The germline V gene has CDR1 MNHEY and CDR2 SVGAGI. Trimming cost V 5 bases and J 2 bases, with 5 bases left between them.

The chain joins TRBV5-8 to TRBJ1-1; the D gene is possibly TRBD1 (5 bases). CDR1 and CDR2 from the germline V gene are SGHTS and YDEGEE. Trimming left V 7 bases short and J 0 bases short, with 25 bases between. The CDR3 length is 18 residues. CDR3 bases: TGTGCCAGCGGGGCAGGTTTGGGCAGACTGGGCATGAACACTGAAGCTTTCTTT. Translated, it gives CASGAGLGRLGMNTEAFF.

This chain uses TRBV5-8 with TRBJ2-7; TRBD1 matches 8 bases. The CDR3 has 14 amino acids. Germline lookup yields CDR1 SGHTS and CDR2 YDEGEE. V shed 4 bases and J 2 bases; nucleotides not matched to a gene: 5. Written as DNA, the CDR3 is TGTGCCAGCAGCACAGGACAGGGTCCCTACGAGCAGTACTTC. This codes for CASSTGQGPYEQYF.

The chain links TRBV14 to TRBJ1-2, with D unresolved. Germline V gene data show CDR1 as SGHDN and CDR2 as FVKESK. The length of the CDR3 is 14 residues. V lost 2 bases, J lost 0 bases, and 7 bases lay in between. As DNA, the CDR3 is TGTGCCAGCAGCCAACTAGCAGCTAACTATGGCTACACCTTC. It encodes CASSQLAANYGYTF.

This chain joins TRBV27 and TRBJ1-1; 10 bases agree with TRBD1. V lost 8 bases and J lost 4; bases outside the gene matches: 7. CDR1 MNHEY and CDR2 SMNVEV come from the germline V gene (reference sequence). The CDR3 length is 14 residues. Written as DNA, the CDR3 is TGTGCCAGCTACACCAGGACAGGGGGCACTGAAGCTTTCTTT. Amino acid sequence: CASYTRTGGTEAFF.

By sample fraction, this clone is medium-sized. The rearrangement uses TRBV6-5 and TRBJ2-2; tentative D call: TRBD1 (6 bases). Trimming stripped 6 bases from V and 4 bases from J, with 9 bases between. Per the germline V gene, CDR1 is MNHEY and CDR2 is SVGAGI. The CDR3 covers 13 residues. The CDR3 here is CASSSDSTGELFF. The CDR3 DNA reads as TGTGCCAGCAGCTCGGACAGCACCGGGGAGCTGTTTTTT.

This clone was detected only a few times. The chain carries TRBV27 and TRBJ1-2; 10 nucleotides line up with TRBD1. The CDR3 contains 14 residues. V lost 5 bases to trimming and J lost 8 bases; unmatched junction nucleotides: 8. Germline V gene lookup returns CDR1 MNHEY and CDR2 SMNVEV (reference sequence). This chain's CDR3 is CASSATGGFGGYTF. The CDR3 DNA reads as TGTGCCAGCAGTGCGACAGGGGGCTTTGGCGGCTACACCTTC.

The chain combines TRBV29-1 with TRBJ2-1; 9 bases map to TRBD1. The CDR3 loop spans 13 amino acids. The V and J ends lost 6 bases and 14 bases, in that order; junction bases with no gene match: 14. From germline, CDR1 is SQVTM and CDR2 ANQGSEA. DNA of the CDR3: TGCAGCGTGATAGGACAGGGGCTTTGGGAAAAGTTCTTC. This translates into CSVIGQGLWEKFF.